This T cell receptor (beta chain) was found in a study of cytomegalovirus exposure and HLA in healthy donors. The CDR3 consists of 12 residues. Germline V gives CDR1 SQVTM, CDR2 ANQGSEA. V was cut by 7 bases and J by 4 bases, with 14 bases left in between. In the PCR, 60 Vbeta and 13 Jbeta primers were used. Sequencing used immunoSEQ multiplex PCR; TCRdb keeps in-frame clones, though not all of them. The top ten hold 9.7% of the sample, which has some 67,000 clones, roughly 78% seen once. The material sequenced was PBMCs. The genes are TRBV29-1 and TRBJ2-7, with D possibly matching TRBD2 (6 bases). The receptor was derived from a man aged 40-49 years in good health and CMV-seronegative. CDR3 amino acids: CSGRDRDYEQYF. The CDR3 DNA follows: TGCAGCGGGCGGGACCGTGATTACGAGCAGTACTTC.